A single sample gave rise to the 5 T cell receptor beta chains below, sequenced in a study of blood T cell repertoires in COVID-19. TCRdb's table, derived via immunoSEQ multiplex PCR, lists solely in-frame clones and lacks some. The data hold about 150,000 clones, with roughly 80% observed a single time. Sequenced: peripheral blood. These receptors were taken from a woman of 80 years or more with COVID-19, enrolled during active disease.

CDR3 sequence reads: CASRRQGAAEAFF. CDR3 bases: TGTGCCAGCAGGCGACAGGGGGCCGCTGAAGCTTTCTTT. This chain joins TRBV2 and TRBJ1-1, with 10 bases identical to TRBD1. V trimming: 6 bases; J trimming: 6 bases; junction bases outside the gene matches: 4. CDR1 is SNHLY, CDR2 FYNNEI, per germline. The CDR3 runs to 13 residues.

The rearrangement joins TRBV28 to TRBJ2-2; 8 positions match TRBD1. The CDR3 sequence is 16 residues long. Germline trimming cut 7 bases from V and 4 bases from J; bases unmatched to any gene: 11. The germline gives CDR1 MDHEN, CDR2 SYDVKM. CDR3: CASIPQDRVLTGELFF. The CDR3 coding sequence is TGTGCCAGCATTCCTCAGGACAGGGTCCTCACCGGGGAGCTGTTTTTT.

In its sample, this clone was seen a few times. The genes are TRBV5-1 and TRBJ2-7, with 8 positions matching TRBD1. V lost 3 bases to trimming and J lost 2 bases; unmatched junction nucleotides: 7. CDR1 is SGHRS, CDR2 YFSETQ, per germline. This CDR3 comprises 15 residues. The CDR3 DNA follows: TGCGCCAGCAGCTCCGGACAGGGCAATGCCTACGAGCAGTACTTC. Translated, it gives CASSSGQGNAYEQYF.

This CDR3 reads CASSQDWRGSYNEQFF. CDR3 DNA sequence: TGTGCCAGCAGCCAAGATTGGCGGGGCTCCTACAATGAGCAGTTCTTC. The gene calls are TRBV14 and TRBJ2-1; a weak D match, TRBD2 (6 bases). Germline CDR1 reads SGHDN; CDR2 reads FVKESK. With 0 bases removed from V and 0 bases from J, the gap between germline ends came to 9 bases. The CDR3 totals 16 residues.

The J gene is TRBJ2-1, the V gene TRBV11-2, with 7 bases that match TRBD2. The J segment lost 9 bases and the V segment lost 5 bases, leaving 7 bases of the junction unmatched. Germline V gives CDR1 SGHAT, CDR2 FQNNGV. The CDR3 spans 13 residues. CDR3 amino acids: CASSPPGLVEQFF. As DNA, the CDR3 is TGTGCCAGCAGCCCTCCTGGACTAGTTGAGCAGTTCTTC.